The next 18 T cell receptor beta chains were all read from a single sample in a study of T cell responses to AZD1222 COVID-19 vaccine. Libraries were prepared by immunoSEQ multiplex PCR; TCRdb keeps only in-frame clonotypes and omits some of them. The top ten hold approximately 4% of the sample, which has roughly 130,000 clones, roughly 92% seen once. The sample in question was peripheral blood, obtained 28 days after the second AZD1222 dose. These TCRs come from an adult who received the AZD1222 COVID-19 vaccine.

The chain uses TRBV7-6 and TRBJ2-7, with a tentative D call TRBD2 (5 bases). Trimming pared 0 bases from V and 6 bases from J, leaving 12 bases between. This CDR3 region has 14 residues. Looked up from germline, CDR1 is SGHVS and CDR2 is FNYEAQ. The CDR3 sequence: CASSLAGSSREQYF. In nucleotides, the CDR3 is TGTGCCAGCAGCTTAGCGGGGAGTAGTCGCGAGCAGTACTTC.

The chain is built from TRBV28 and TRBJ1-2, with 7 bases that match TRBD1. J gave up 2 bases and V 2 bases, and 5 bases lay outside the gene matches. The CDR3 loop spans 15 amino acids. Looked up from germline, CDR1 is MDHEN and CDR2 is SYDVKM. Written as DNA, the CDR3 is TGTGCCAGCAGTTTAGGTGGACAGGACAACTATGGCTACACCTTC. Translated, it gives CASSLGGQDNYGYTF.

This chain links TRBV7-8 with TRBJ1-1; weak D call: TRBD1 (6 bases). Germline assignment: CDR1 SGHVS and CDR2 FQNEAQ. V lost 6 bases and J lost 4, with 21 bases in between. The CDR3 has 16 residues. The DNA for the CDR3 is TGTGCCAGCAGTCCGGGGGCGTTGGGAAGGGGCACTGAAGCTTTCTTT. Residues: CASSPGALGRGTEAFF.

This chain uses TRBV7-9 with TRBJ2-2; D gene unclear. Trimming removed 5 bases from V and 8 bases from J, with 15 bases in between. This CDR3 spans 14 amino acids. Per the germline V gene, CDR1 is SEHNR and CDR2 is FQNEAQ (reference sequence). The CDR3 spells CASSPGPYTGELFF. The CDR3 DNA reads TGTGCCAGCAGCCCCGGACCGTATACGGGGGAGCTGTTTTTT.

The rearrangement links TRBV15 to TRBJ2-5; no firm D call. The CDR3 is 11 residues long. V was clipped by 6 bases and J by 4 bases, with 6 bases between them. The germline V gene encodes CDR1 LNHNV and CDR2 YYDKDF (reference sequence). CDR3 coding DNA: TGTGCCACCAGGGGATCAGAGACCCAGTACTTC. It specifies CATRGSETQYF.

This rearrangement joins TRBV27 to TRBJ1-5, with a possible D match to TRBD1 (5 bases). Germline CDR1 MNHEY, CDR2 SMNVEV (reference sequence). The length of the CDR3 is 14 residues. The ends were cut back, 5 bases at V and 6 bases at J, with 14 bases in the middle. CDR3 in amino acids: CASSGPGRGQPQHF. The CDR3 region has the DNA TGTGCCAGCAGTGGCCCTGGAAGGGGTCAGCCCCAGCATTTT.

The chain combines TRBV4-3 with TRBJ1-6; D call uncertain. Germline assignment: CDR1 LGHNA and CDR2 YSLEER. The ends were cut back, 5 bases at V and 5 bases at J, with 22 bases in the middle. The CDR3 runs to 18 residues. This chain's CDR3 is CASSSSPTTIADNSPLHF. The CDR3 DNA reads TGCGCCAGCAGCTCATCCCCCACGACCATAGCCGATAATTCACCCCTCCACTTT.

This chain joins TRBV5-6 and TRBJ2-2; D is uncertain. This CDR3 has 19 residues. CDR1 SGHDT and CDR2 YYEEEE come from the germline V gene. Trimming took off 3 bases at V and 1 base at J, with 22 bases between the two ends. The CDR3 coding sequence is TGTGCCAGCAGCTCCCTACTACGCCATAGGGTCTTGAACACCGGGGAGCTGTTTTTT. This gives the protein CASSSLLRHRVLNTGELFF.

The chain carries TRBV6-5 and TRBJ1-6; TRBD1 matches at 8 bases. The CDR3 has 13 residues. Germline values: CDR1 MNHEY, CDR2 SVGAGI. Losses at the gene ends were 11 bases for V and 7 bases for J; bases not matched to a gene: 7. The CDR3 DNA reads TGTGCCGGGGAAGACAGGGGAAATTCACCCCTCCACTTT. It encodes CAGEDRGNSPLHF.

V gene TRBV28 combines with J gene TRBJ2-7, with TRBD2 identical over 10 bases. V trimming: 7 bases; J trimming: 0 bases; junction bases outside the gene matches: 6. The CDR3 contains 15 residues. Germline V CDR1 and CDR2: MDHEN, SYDVKM. CDR3 amino acids: CASIPLAGVSYEQYF. DNA of the CDR3: TGTGCCAGCATCCCCCTAGCGGGAGTCTCCTACGAGCAGTACTTC.

This chain joins TRBV5-4 and TRBJ1-1; D not certain. Trimming took 0 bases from V and 5 from J, leaving 17 bases between them. CDR1 SGHNT and CDR2 YYREEE come from the germline V gene (reference sequence). This CDR3 comprises 16 residues. The CDR3 sequence: CASSLGAGRAGTEAFF. The CDR3 coding sequence is TGTGCCAGCAGCTTGGGGGCGGGCCGAGCTGGAACTGAAGCTTTCTTT.

In regard to this clone: One end of the junction varies from germline; a read error may be responsible. The V and J genes are TRBV6-2 or TRBV6-3 and TRBJ1-4; D gene ambiguous. Germline values: CDR1 MNHEY, CDR2 SVGEGT. The CDR3 sequence is 12 residues long. The CDR3 region is CASSYWGEKLFF. The DNA of the CDR3 is TGTGCCAGCAGCTACTGGGGTGAAAAACTGTTTTTT.

This chain uses TRBV5-1 with TRBJ2-7, with 10 bases aligning to TRBD2. The V gene end was trimmed by 7 bases and the J gene end by 2 bases; junction bases not matched to a gene: 9. The CDR3 is made up of 15 amino acids. Germline CDR1 reads SGHRS; CDR2 reads YFSETQ. Written as DNA, the CDR3 is TGCGCCAGCTCTCCTTTAGGGACTAGCGCCTACGAGCAGTACTTC. This gives the protein CASSPLGTSAYEQYF. Supplemented by reference TRBV5-1 and TRBJ2-7, the full variable domain reads KAGVTQTPRYLIKTRGQQVTLSCSPISGHRSVSWYQQTPGQGLQFLFEYFSETQRNKGNFPGRFSGRQFSNSRSEMNVSTLELGDSALYLCASSPLGTSAYEQYFGPGTRLTVT.

Comments on this clone: Other DNA sequences of this sample code for an identical CDR3. The chain carries TRBV7-2 and TRBJ2-1; D remains unclear. The CDR3 totals 14 residues. Germline values: CDR1 SGHTA, CDR2 FQGNSA. V gave up 0 bases and J gave up 2 bases, with 5 bases separating them. CDR3 sequence reads: CASSLAGTYNEQFF. DNA for the CDR3: TGTGCCAGCAGCTTAGCGGGTACCTACAATGAGCAGTTCTTC.

The V and J genes are TRBV4-3 and TRBJ2-1; 7 bases fit TRBD2. V shed 3 bases and J 9 bases; nucleotides not matched to a gene: 5. The CDR3 is 13 amino acids. CDR1 LGHNA and CDR2 YSLEER come from the germline V gene. The DNA of the CDR3 is TGCGCCAGCAGCCAGTTTCTAGCGGCTGAGCAGTTCTTC. It is translated as CASSQFLAAEQFF.

The chain has TRBV4-3 and TRBJ1-1; TRBD1 matches 7 bases. Looked up from germline, CDR1 is LGHNA and CDR2 is YSLEER. This CDR3 has 16 residues. Losses at the gene ends were 3 bases for V and 9 bases for J; bases not matched to a gene: 16. CDR3 sequence: CASSHGTGARVYQAFF. The CDR3 DNA reads TGCGCCAGCAGCCACGGTACAGGGGCTCGGGTCTACCAAGCTTTCTTT.

J is TRBJ2-2 and V is TRBV10-3; possibly TRBD1 or TRBD2 for D (6 bases each). Germline CDR1 ENHRY, CDR2 SYGVKD. Trimming took 6 bases from V and 4 from J, leaving 15 bases between them. This CDR3 comprises 15 residues. CDR3 loop: CAIREGGGITGELFF. The CDR3 nucleotides are TGTGCCATCAGGGAAGGGGGAGGCATCACCGGGGAGCTGTTTTTT.

The chain employs TRBV23-1 and TRBJ2-7; 12 bases map to TRBD1. TRBV23-1 is known as an ORF, though its function is uncertain. This CDR3 is 17 amino acids long. Trimming took 7 bases from V and 5 from J; bases not matched to a gene: 15. The CDR3, as DNA: TGCGCCAGCAACCAAACCGGGACAGGGGGCTTAATGGACGAGCAGTACTTC. Translating gives CASNQTGTGGLMDEQYF.